A single sample is the source of the 26 T cell receptor beta chains below, sequenced in a study of regulatory T cells in long-lasting Graves disease (dated by TCRdb to about 2021). The library was produced with multiplex PCR. TCRdb names Illumina HiSeq 4000 as the instrument used. To build TCR beta libraries, CDR3 regions were amplified by Arm-PCR using iRepertoire HTBI primers. TCRdb redid the processing of the public reads, applying fastp at Q25 and MiXCR, and retained in-frame beta chains. Here each entry gathers all rows of one CDR3 protein and keeps the most common genes and DNA. The sample records about 470,000 distinct CDR3 sequences, more than 12% of which are singletons. Roughly a sixth of the sample goes to the ten largest clones. Taken with the paper, the label for time point translates to: newly diagnosed GD, antithyroid drugs for less than 3 months. For both TCR sequencing and RNA sequencing, RNA was extracted from PBMCs using TRIzol.

These data were also reused for a study on T cells in Graves' hyperthyroidism and ophthalmopathy.

The input for sequencing was peripheral blood mononuclear cells (PBMCs), taken at new diagnosis, from a patient treated with antithyroid drugs. The receptors derive from a woman aged 25-40 years with Graves disease. Donor details come from another sample of the same person, matched by shared clones.

This clonotype was seen at least ten times. This chain joins TRBV3-1 and TRBJ2-1; D not certain. The ends were cut back, 0 bases at V and 7 bases at J, with 13 bases in the middle. The CDR3 is 15 residues long. Germline V CDR1 and CDR2: LGHDT, YNNKEL (reference sequence). The CDR3 region has the DNA TGTGCCAGCAGCCAAGACCTAGGTTGGAAGAATGAGCAGTTCTTC. It translates to CASSQDLGWKNEQFF.

This clonotype was picked up many times. The rearrangement links TRBV28 to TRBJ2-1; 10 nucleotides align to TRBD2. From germline, CDR1 is MDHEN and CDR2 SYDVKM. V was pared by 4 bases and J by 3 bases, with 9 bases of the junction left unmatched. This CDR3 comprises 17 residues. The CDR3 here is CASSSLSGRAVYNEQFF. The CDR3 nucleotides are TGTGCCAGCAGTTCCTTAAGCGGGAGGGCCGTCTACAATGAGCAGTTCTTC.

This clonotype has at least ten counts. The CDR3 nucleotides read TGTGCCTGGGAAGCGGGCTATGGCTACACCTTC. It translates to CAWEAGYGYTF. This sequence joins TRBV30 and TRBJ1-2; D gene unclear. Germline V CDR1 and CDR2: GTSNPN, SVGIG (reference sequence). The germline V and J ends were trimmed by 5 bases and 4 bases, with 8 bases remaining between them. The CDR3 has 11 residues.

CDR3 residues: CASSLLHRLNEQFF. CDR3 bases: TGTGCCAGCAGTTTACTCCACCGCCTCAATGAGCAGTTCTTC. The chain combines TRBV28 with TRBJ2-1, with D hard to call. The germline V and J ends were trimmed by 2 bases and 6 bases, with 11 bases remaining between them. The germline V gene encodes CDR1 MDHEN and CDR2 SYDVKM. This CDR3 has 14 residues. Filled out from reference TRBV28 and TRBJ2-1, the complete variable domain reads DVKVTQSSRYLVKRTGEKVFLECVQDMDHENMFWYRQDPGLGLRLIYFSYDVKMKEKGDIPEGYSVSREKKERFSLILESASTNQTSMYLCASSLLHRLNEQFFGPGTRLTVL.

The chain links TRBV24-1 to TRBJ2-3; D is perhaps TRBD1 or TRBD2 (5 bases each). V lost 6 bases to trimming and J lost 6 bases, with 21 bases between them. Germline V lookup: CDR1 KGHDR, CDR2 SFDVKD. There are 16 residues in the CDR3. DNA of the CDR3: TGTGCCACCAGTAGCCGGGACCTCCAGGTGGCCGATACGCAGTATTTT. Its translation: CATSSRDLQVADTQYF.

This clonotype came up many times. The gene calls are TRBV5-8 and TRBJ1-1; D is uncertain. V lost 4 bases and J 1 base, leaving 8 bases between the germline ends. Per germline, CDR1 SGHTS and CDR2 YDEGEE. CDR3 length equals 13 residues. CDR3 DNA: TGTGCCAGCAGCCATACAAGGAACACTGAAGCTTTCTTT. This gives the protein CASSHTRNTEAFF.

V and J are TRBV7-9 and TRBJ1-1; 7 bases agree with TRBD1. The V segment lost 4 bases and the J segment 6 bases; nucleotides outside the gene matches: 5. The germline CDR1 and CDR2 sequences are SEHNR and FQNEAQ (reference sequence). The CDR3 runs 13 residues. The CDR3 region is CASSSTGDAEAFF. CDR3 in DNA: TGTGCCAGCAGCTCAACAGGGGACGCTGAAGCTTTCTTT. The variable domain in full, with the rest retrieved from reference TRBV7-9 and TRBJ1-1, is DTGVSQNPRHKITKRGQNVTFRCDPISEHNRLYWYRQTLGQGPEFLTYFQNEAQLEKSRLLSDRFSAERPKGSFSTLEIQRTEQGDSAMYLCASSSTGDAEAFFGQGTRLTVV.

This clonotype has a handful of counts. J is TRBJ1-5 and V is TRBV12-3 or TRBV12-4; possible D gene TRBD1, 6 bases. The length of the CDR3 is 14 residues. V lost 3 bases and J 6 bases, leaving 12 bases between the germline ends. The CDR3 DNA is TGTGCCAGCAGTTTGGGGGGGCTGGGTCAGCCCCAGCATTTT. This encodes CASSLGGLGQPQHF.

The V gene is TRBV28, the J gene TRBJ2-2; 8 bases are a match to TRBD2. V shed 6 bases and J 6 bases; nucleotides not matched to a gene: 6. This CDR3 region has 14 residues. From germline, CDR1 is MDHEN and CDR2 SYDVKM. The CDR3 sequence: CASSPGRGAGELFF. CDR3 DNA: TGTGCCAGCAGCCCCGGGAGGGGAGCCGGGGAGCTGTTTTTT.

This clonotype was observed many times. The rearrangement uses TRBV19 and TRBJ2-1; possible D gene TRBD2, 5 bases. Trimming removed 2 bases at V and 4 bases at J, with 15 bases between. Germline V gene sequence: CDR1 LNHDA, CDR2 SQIVND (reference sequence). This CDR3 has 16 residues. The CDR3 DNA reads as TGTGCCAGTAGTATACGGCGGACGAGGGCTTACAATGAGCAGTTCTTC. This encodes CASSIRRTRAYNEQFF.

In its sample, this clonotype was seen many times. The rearrangement links TRBV6-1 to TRBJ2-7; 8 nucleotides agree with TRBD2. The CDR3 is made up of 15 amino acids. CDR1 is MNHNS, CDR2 SASEGT, per germline. The V and J ends lost 6 bases and 0 bases, in that order; junction bases with no gene match: 7. In nucleotides, the CDR3 is TGTGCCAGCAGCCTCCCCGGGACTAGCTCCTACGAGCAGTACTTC. Its translation is CASSLPGTSSYEQYF.

This clonotype was picked up many times. The gene calls are TRBV29-1 and TRBJ2-4; D unresolved. This CDR3 is built from 13 residues. Trimming took 5 bases from V and 3 from J, leaving 11 bases between them. Germline lookup yields CDR1 SQVTM and CDR2 ANQGSEA. In nucleotides, the CDR3 is TGCAGCGTTCCTGGACGAGGCAAAAACATTCAGTACTTC. Its protein product is CSVPGRGKNIQYF.

This clonotype was found many times. The rearrangement links TRBV6-5 to TRBJ2-3; 8 bases map to TRBD2. J gave up 0 bases and V 2 bases, and 4 bases lay outside the gene matches. The CDR3 extends over 16 amino acids. Germline-derived CDR1 and CDR2 are MNHEY and SVGAGI. DNA of the CDR3: TGTGCCAGCAGTTACGGATTAGCGGGAAGCACAGATACGCAGTATTTT. It yields the protein CASSYGLAGSTDTQYF.

There are many counts of this clonotype. The chain employs TRBV29-1 and TRBJ2-5; TRBD2 might be the D (5 bases). The CDR3 totals 13 residues. Trimming took off 4 bases at V and 5 bases at J, with 14 bases between the two ends. The V gene's germline CDR1 is SQVTM and CDR2 ANQGSEA. In nucleotides, the CDR3 is TGCAGCGTTGTGGAGGCTGGTGGGGAGACCCAGTACTTC. Translated, it gives CSVVEAGGETQYF.

This clonotype appeared many times. Written as DNA, the CDR3 is TGCAGTGCTAGACGGGAGGGCCGCACAGATACGCAGTATTTT. It yields the protein CSARREGRTDTQYF. This chain uses TRBV20-1 with TRBJ2-3; 8 bases agree with TRBD2. The germline gives CDR1 DFQATT, CDR2 SNEGSKA (reference sequence). The V gene end was trimmed by 2 bases and the J gene end by 1 base; junction bases not matched to a gene: 2. CDR3 length: 14 residues.

This clonotype showed up many times. The chain couples TRBV6-1 to TRBJ2-5; 13 bases align to TRBD2. V gave up 5 bases and J gave up 5 bases; unmatched junction bases: 8. Germline assignment: CDR1 MNHNS and CDR2 SASEGT. The length of the CDR3 is 16 residues. The CDR3 DNA sequence: TGTGCCAGCAGTCCCCCACTAGCGGGAGGGGATGAGACCCAGTACTTC. Translating gives CASSPPLAGGDETQYF.

Notes on this clonotype: One end of the junction fails to match germline, which may point to a read error. The rearrangement links TRBV7-8 to TRBJ2-1; 10 nucleotides line up with TRBD2. The germline V gene has CDR1 SGHVS and CDR2 FQNEAQ. The CDR3 is 15 amino acids. The CDR3 loop reads CASSQAGGPYNEQFF. CDR3 DNA: TGTGCCAGCAGCCAAGCGGGAGGGCCCTACAATGAGCAATTCTTC.

This clonotype has at least ten counts. The CDR3, as DNA: TGTGCCAGCAGGCCGACGGGAGGTAGTGAGCCCCAGCATTTT. This encodes CASRPTGGSEPQHF. This chain connects TRBV12-3 or TRBV12-4 to TRBJ1-5; D remains ambiguous. V lost 6 bases to trimming and J lost 8 bases, with 17 bases between them. CDR3 size: 14 residues.

In its sample, this clonotype was seen a few times. The chain joins TRBV25-1 to TRBJ1-5; 7 bases line up with TRBD1. V trimming: 8 bases; J trimming: 2 bases; junction bases outside the gene matches: 3. CDR1 and CDR2 (germline): MGHDK, SYGVNS. This CDR3 contains 13 residues. The CDR3 DNA sequence: TGTGCCAGCCAGGGGGGAGGCAATCAGCCCCAGCATTTT. This codes for CASQGGGNQPQHF.

This clonotype was detected ten times or more. The chain employs TRBV12-3 or TRBV12-4 and TRBJ2-7, with TRBD1 as a possible D gene (6 bases). V lost 8 bases and J lost 2, with 13 bases in between. The CDR3 sequence is 13 residues long. This CDR3 is CASGSGVPYEQYF. For the CDR3, the DNA is TGTGCCAGCGGCTCAGGGGTCCCCTACGAGCAGTACTTC.

The V gene is TRBV9, the J gene TRBJ2-1; 9 nucleotides match TRBD1. Germline V gene data show CDR1 as SGDLS and CDR2 as YYNGEE. This CDR3 has 17 residues. After removal of 2 bases from V and 6 bases from J, the junction contained 12 bases not matched to a gene. CDR3 DNA sequence: TGTGCCAGCAGCGTCTCCTTCGGGACAGGGAGGTTCAATGAGCAGTTCTTC. Residues: CASSVSFGTGRFNEQFF.

This clonotype has just a few counts. The chain joins TRBV19 to TRBJ1-5; a possible D gene is TRBD1 (6 bases). This CDR3 is 18 amino acids long. The V end was cut by 4 bases, the J end by 4 bases, with 23 bases between. CDR1 LNHDA and CDR2 SQIVND come from the germline V gene (reference sequence). Here the CDR3 reads CASSTKIGGGPSNQPQHF. CDR3 sequence (DNA): TGTGCCAGTAGTACAAAAATTGGTGGGGGGCCTTCTAATCAGCCCCAGCATTTT.

A note on this clonotype: One base away lies a much larger clone, so this may be a sequencing read error. The V and J genes are TRBV27 and TRBJ2-5; no clear D. Trimming pared 5 bases from V and 0 bases from J, leaving 10 bases between. The CDR3 contains 14 residues. Germline CDR1 is MNHEY and CDR2 is SMNVEV (reference sequence). This CDR3 is CASSPCTNQETQYF. The CDR3 DNA follows: TGTGCCAGCAGTCCCTGCACGAACCAAGAGACCCAGTACTTC.

The J gene is TRBJ1-6, the V gene TRBV19; 8 bases line up with TRBD1. The germline CDR1 and CDR2 sequences are LNHDA and SQIVND (reference sequence). There are 17 residues in the CDR3. V lost 5 bases and J lost 3; bases outside the gene matches: 9. CDR3 protein: CASSARTGTGYNSPLHF. The CDR3 DNA reads as TGTGCCAGTAGTGCCCGAACCGGGACAGGCTATAATTCACCCCTCCACTTT.

Ten or more counts support this clonotype. This chain joins TRBV7-3 and TRBJ2-1; 14 nucleotides match TRBD2. The CDR3 extends over 17 amino acids. Germline V gene sequence: CDR1 SGHTA, CDR2 FQGTGA. V gave up 5 bases and J gave up 1 base; unmatched junction bases: 4. The CDR3 bases are TGTGCCAGCAGCCCAGGGACTAGCGGGAGTTCCTACAATGAGCAGTTCTTC. This gives the protein CASSPGTSGSSYNEQFF.

Concerning this clonotype: This may arise from a read error, as a much more abundant clone is one base away. V usage is TRBV18 and J usage is TRBJ2-5, with D tentatively TRBD2 (5 bases). Trimming took 3 bases from V and 3 from J, leaving 17 bases between them. The V gene's germline CDR1 is KGHSH and CDR2 LQKENI. This CDR3 contains 16 residues. CDR3 DNA: TGTGCCAGCTCACCGGGTGCAAAGTCGGAGGAAGAGACCCAGTACTTC. Translated: CASSPGAKSEEETQYF.